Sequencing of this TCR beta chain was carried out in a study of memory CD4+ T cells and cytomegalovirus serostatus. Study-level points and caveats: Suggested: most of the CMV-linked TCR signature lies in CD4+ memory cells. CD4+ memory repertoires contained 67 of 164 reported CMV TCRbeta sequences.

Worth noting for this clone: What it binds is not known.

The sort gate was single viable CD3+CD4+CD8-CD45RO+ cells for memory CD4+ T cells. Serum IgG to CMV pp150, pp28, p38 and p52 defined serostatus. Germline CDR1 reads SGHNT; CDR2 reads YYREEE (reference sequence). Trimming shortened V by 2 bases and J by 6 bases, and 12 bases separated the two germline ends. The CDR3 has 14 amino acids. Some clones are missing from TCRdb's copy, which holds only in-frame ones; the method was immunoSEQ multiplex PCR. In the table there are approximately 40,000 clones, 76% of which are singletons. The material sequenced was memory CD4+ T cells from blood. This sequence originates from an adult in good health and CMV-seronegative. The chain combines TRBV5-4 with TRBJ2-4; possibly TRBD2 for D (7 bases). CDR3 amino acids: CASSLGGDGNIQYF. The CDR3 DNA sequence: TGTGCCAGCAGCTTAGGGGGGGACGGAAACATTCAGTACTTC. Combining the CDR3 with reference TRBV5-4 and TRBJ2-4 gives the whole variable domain ETGVTQSPTHLIKTRGQQVTLRCSSQSGHNTVSWYQQALGQGPQFIFQYYREEENGRGNFPPRFSGLQFPNYSSELNVNALELDDSALYLCASSLGGDGNIQYFGAGTRLSVL.